Listed here are 14 T cell receptor beta chains from one sample, sequenced in a study of ipilimumab plus nivolumab after autologous stem cell transplantation. Clones were sequenced by immunoSEQ multiplex PCR, and TCRdb holds only the in-frame ones, with some missing. Of about 15,000 clones listed, 70% to 80% are singletons. The sample consisted of PBMCs, taken in a trial of ipilimumab plus nivolumab as post-transplant consolidation. These receptors came from a male donor with diffuse large B-cell lymphoma.

There are a few counts of this clone. The chain employs TRBV2 and TRBJ1-1; TRBD1 is a possible D gene (6 bases). V was clipped by 4 bases and J by 6 bases, with 12 bases between them. The CDR3 has 13 residues. Germline CDR1 SNHLY, CDR2 FYNNEI. The CDR3 spells CASSVQGKSEAFF. DNA for the CDR3: TGTGCCAGCAGTGTGCAGGGGAAATCTGAAGCTTTCTTT. Together with reference TRBV2 and TRBJ1-1, the CDR3 gives the full variable domain: EPEVTQTPSHQVTQMGQEVILRCVPISNHLYFYWYRQILGQKVEFLVSFYNNEISEKSEIFDDQFSVERPDGSNFTLKIRSTKLEDSAMYFCASSVQGKSEAFFGQGTRLTVV.

J is TRBJ1-2 and V is TRBV6-1; D gene ambiguous. CDR1 and CDR2 from the germline V gene are MNHNS and SASEGT. CDR3 length equals 14 residues. Trimming removed 7 bases at V and 6 bases at J, with 18 bases between. In DNA, the CDR3 is TGTGCCAGCATCCAAAGGGCAGAGAATAATGGCTACACCTTC. Protein sequence: CASIQRAENNGYTF.

The chain carries TRBV5-3 and TRBJ2-3, with 7 bases that match TRBD2. TRBV5-3 is identified as an open reading frame with a role that is uncertain. With 0 bases clipped from V and 3 bases from J, the junction kept 7 bases outside the gene matches. CDR3 size: 16 residues. CDR3 in amino acids: CARSLGVAGETDTQYF. The CDR3, as DNA: TGTGCCAGAAGCTTGGGTGTGGCGGGGGAGACAGATACGCAGTATTTT.

The chain recombines TRBV11-2 with TRBJ1-5; no clear D. The CDR3 totals 17 residues. CDR1 and CDR2 from the germline V gene are SGHAT and FQNNGV. Trimming pared 0 bases from V and 0 bases from J, leaving 12 bases between. CDR3 nucleotide sequence: TGTGCCAGCAGCTTAGATCGGGTAGAAACTAGCAATCAGCCCCAGCATTTT. Translated, it gives CASSLDRVETSNQPQHF.

V and J are TRBV6-5 and TRBJ1-5; the D gene is possibly TRBD1 (5 bases). CDR3 length: 14 amino acids. Trimming shortened V by 8 bases and J by 7 bases, and 18 bases separated the two germline ends. The germline V gene encodes CDR1 MNHEY and CDR2 SVGAGI. CDR3 loop: CASGTGGFNQPQHF. CDR3 DNA sequence: TGTGCCAGCGGTACGGGGGGTTTTAACCAGCCCCAGCATTTT.

The chain employs TRBV6-1 and TRBJ2-7, with D uncertain. The CDR3 covers 13 residues. Trimming removed 6 bases at V and 2 bases at J, with 11 bases between. Germline V CDR1 and CDR2: MNHNS, SASEGT. CDR3 in DNA: TGTGCCAGCAGATCCGGCTCGACCTACGAGCAGTACTTC. This gives the protein CASRSGSTYEQYF.

This chain joins TRBV7-9 and TRBJ1-2; TRBD1 is a possible D gene (6 bases). The CDR3 is made up of 13 amino acids. V shed 3 bases and J shed 7 bases, with 12 bases lying between them. Germline V gives CDR1 SEHNR, CDR2 FQNEAQ (reference sequence). The CDR3 sequence: CASSFDGGGGYTF. In DNA form, the CDR3 reads TGTGCCAGCAGCTTCGATGGAGGGGGTGGCTACACCTTC.

In DNA, the CDR3 is TGTGCCAGCAGCTTAGGAGGCGGCTACGAGCAGTACTTC. Residues: CASSLGGGYEQYF. J is TRBJ2-7 and V is TRBV4-2; tentative D call: TRBD2 (5 bases). The V gene lost 5 bases and the J gene lost 3 bases, with 11 bases spanning the gap. CDR1 is LGHNA and CDR2 is YNFKEQ in the germline V gene. The CDR3 loop spans 13 amino acids.

The CDR3 loop reads CASNSLGGRGETQYF. The DNA of the CDR3 is TGTGCCAGCAATTCCCTGGGGGGACGCGGCGAGACCCAGTACTTC. The chain links TRBV27 to TRBJ2-5, with D tentatively TRBD2 (6 bases). Trimming shortened V by 7 bases and J by 5 bases, and 20 bases separated the two germline ends. The CDR3 has 15 residues. CDR1 is MNHEY, CDR2 SMNVEV, per germline (reference sequence).

This clone was seen once. J is TRBJ1-2 and V is TRBV2; D unclear. The germline gives CDR1 SNHLY, CDR2 FYNNEI. The CDR3 length is 13 residues. V gave up 5 bases and J gave up 4 bases, with 11 bases separating them. The CDR3 spells CASSPPRSYGYTF. The CDR3 DNA follows: TGTGCCAGCAGTCCCCCCCGCAGCTATGGCTACACCTTC.

This chain joins TRBV19 and TRBJ2-1, with 9 bases fitting TRBD1. From germline, CDR1 is LNHDA and CDR2 SQIVND (reference sequence). Losses at the gene ends were 4 bases for V and 10 bases for J; bases not matched to a gene: 11. The CDR3 spans 15 residues. The CDR3 nucleotides are TGTGCCAGTAGTAAGGGCGGGACAGGGTCCAACGAGCAGTTCTTC. The encoded protein is CASSKGGTGSNEQFF.

This clone has just a few counts. V and J are TRBV6-5 and TRBJ2-7, with unresolved D. The V and J ends lost 3 bases and 5 bases respectively, with 5 bases between them. Germline values: CDR1 MNHEY, CDR2 SVGAGI. This CDR3 has 11 amino acids. The CDR3 reads CASSYANEQYF. CDR3 bases: TGTGCCAGCAGTTATGCAAACGAGCAGTACTTC.

The J gene is TRBJ1-2, the V gene TRBV6-1; D is unresolved. The ends were cut back, 8 bases at V and 3 bases at J, with 16 bases in the middle. This CDR3 contains 14 residues. CDR1 is MNHNS, CDR2 SASEGT, per germline. The CDR3 loop reads CASSWDQVYYGYTF. The CDR3, as DNA: TGTGCCAGCTCATGGGATCAGGTTTACTATGGCTACACCTTC.

This sequence joins TRBV23-1 and TRBJ1-1, with D perhaps TRBD1 (5 bases). TRBV23-1 is an open reading frame, and its role is uncertain. Trimming took off 6 bases at V and 4 bases at J, with 21 bases between the two ends. The CDR3 has 16 residues. CDR3: CASSPEGKGSGTEAFF. CDR3 bases: TGCGCCAGCAGCCCCGAGGGTAAGGGGTCTGGCACTGAAGCTTTCTTT.